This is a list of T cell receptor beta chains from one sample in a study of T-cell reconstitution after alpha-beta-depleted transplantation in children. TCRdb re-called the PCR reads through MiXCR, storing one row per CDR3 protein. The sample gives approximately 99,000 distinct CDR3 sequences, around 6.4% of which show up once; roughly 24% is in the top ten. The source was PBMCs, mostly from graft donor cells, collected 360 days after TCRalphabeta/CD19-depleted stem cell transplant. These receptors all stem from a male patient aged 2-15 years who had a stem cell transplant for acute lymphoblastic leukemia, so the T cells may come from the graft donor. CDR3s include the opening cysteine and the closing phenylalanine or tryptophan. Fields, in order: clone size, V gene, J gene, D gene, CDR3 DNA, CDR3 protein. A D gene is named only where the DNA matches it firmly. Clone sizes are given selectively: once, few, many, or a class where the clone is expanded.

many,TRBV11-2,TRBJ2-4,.,TGTGCCAGCAGTTCCCTCACGGGCCTTCAGTACTTC,CASSSLTGLQYF
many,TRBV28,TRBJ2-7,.,TGTGCCAGCAGTTTCGTAGCCAACGAGCAGTACTTC,CASSFVANEQYF
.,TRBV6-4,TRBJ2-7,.,TGTGCCAGCACCAGGGGGGGACCGCCCTCCTACGAGCAGTACTTC,CASTRGGPPSYEQYF
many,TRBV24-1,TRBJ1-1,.,TGTGCCACCAGTGCAGGGGAGGACACTGAAGCTTTCTTT,CATSAGEDTEAFF
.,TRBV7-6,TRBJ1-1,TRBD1,TGTGCCAGCAGCTTGGACAGGGACACTGAAGCTTTCTTT,CASSLDRDTEAFF
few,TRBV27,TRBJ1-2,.,TGTGCCAGCAGTCTTTCGGGGGCTTTCTATGGCTACACCTTC,CASSLSGAFYGYTF
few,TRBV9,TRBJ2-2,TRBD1,TGTGCCAGCAACTTGAATCTCCGGGGACAGGGCGACACCGGGGAGCTGTTTTTT,CASNLNLRGQGDTGELFF
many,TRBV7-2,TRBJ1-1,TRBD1,TGTGCCAGCAGTTTCACAGGGGGCACTGAAGCTTTCTTT,CASSFTGGTEAFF
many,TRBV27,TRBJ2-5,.,TGTGCCAGCAGTTTATCGTCTTACTGGGGGGAGACCCAGTACTTC,CASSLSSYWGETQYF
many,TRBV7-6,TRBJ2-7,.,TGTGCCAGCGGACTTAGCCTCTCGTTCGAGCAGTACTTC,CASGLSLSFEQYF
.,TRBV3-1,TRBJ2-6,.,TGTGCCAGCAGCGAAACAGGGTTCCCCTTCTCTGGGGCCAGCGTCCTGACTTTC,CASSETGFPFSGASVLTF
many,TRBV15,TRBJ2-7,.,TGTGCCACCAGCAGAGATAGGGGACACTACGAGCAGTACTTC,CATSRDRGHYEQYF
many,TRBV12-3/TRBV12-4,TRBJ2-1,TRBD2,TGTGCCAGCAGTTTAACTAGCGGGAGGAATGAGCAGTTCTTC,CASSLTSGRNEQFF
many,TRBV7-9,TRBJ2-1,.,TGTGCCAGCATCCATGCTCTAGGGGTAAACGGTGAGCAGTTCTTC,CASIHALGVNGEQFF
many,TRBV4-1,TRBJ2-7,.,TGCGCCAGCAGCGTGACGGCGTCCTACGAGCAGTACTTC,CASSVTASYEQYF
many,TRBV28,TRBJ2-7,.,TGTGCCAGCAGTTTAGTGGGGGCTCCCTACGAGCAGTACTTC,CASSLVGAPYEQYF
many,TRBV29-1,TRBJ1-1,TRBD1,TGCAGCGTTGAGGACAGGGGGCTAAACATGAACACTGAAGCTTTCTTT,CSVEDRGLNMNTEAFF
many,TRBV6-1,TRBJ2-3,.,TGTGCCAGCGCGGGGAGCAACACAGATACGCAGTATTTT,CASAGSNTDTQYF
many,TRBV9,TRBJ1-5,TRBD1,TGTGCCAGCAGCGCGACAGGGAACCAGCCCCAGCATTTT,CASSATGNQPQHF
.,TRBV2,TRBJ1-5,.,TGTGCCAGCAGTGAGTGGGCCGGTGGGCAGCCCCAGCATTTT,CASSEWAGGQPQHF
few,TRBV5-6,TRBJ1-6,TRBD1,TGTGCCAGCAGCTTGTACAGGGGCAATTCACCCCTCCACTTT,CASSLYRGNSPLHF
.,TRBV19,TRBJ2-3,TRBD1,TGTGCCAGTAGTATCAGACAGGGTTGGGATACGCAGTATTTT,CASSIRQGWDTQYF
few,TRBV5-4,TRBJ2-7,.,TGTGCCAGCAGCCACGGCGACGGGTCCTACGAGCAGTACTTC,CASSHGDGSYEQYF
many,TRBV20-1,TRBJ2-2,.,TGCAGTGCTAGGTCAGGGGAGACCGGGGAGCTGTTTTTT,CSARSGETGELFF
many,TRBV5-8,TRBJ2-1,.,TGTGCCAGCAGCGGGGTCAGCGGCTCCTACAATGAGCAGTTCTTC,CASSGVSGSYNEQFF
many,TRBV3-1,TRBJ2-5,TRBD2,TGTGCCAGCAGCCAATTGGGACTAGCGACAGAGACCCAGTACTTC,CASSQLGLATETQYF